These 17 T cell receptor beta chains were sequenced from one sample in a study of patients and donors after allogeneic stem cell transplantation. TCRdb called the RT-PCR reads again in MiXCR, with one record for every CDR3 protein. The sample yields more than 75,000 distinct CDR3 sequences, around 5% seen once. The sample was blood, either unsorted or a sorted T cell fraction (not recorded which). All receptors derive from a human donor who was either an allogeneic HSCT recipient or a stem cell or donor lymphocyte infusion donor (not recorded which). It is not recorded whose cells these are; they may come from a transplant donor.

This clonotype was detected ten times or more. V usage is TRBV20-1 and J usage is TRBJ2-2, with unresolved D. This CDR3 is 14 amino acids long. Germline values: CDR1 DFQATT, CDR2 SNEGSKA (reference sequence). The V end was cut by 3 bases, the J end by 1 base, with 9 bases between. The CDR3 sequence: CSASPPRNTGELFF. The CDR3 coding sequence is TGCAGTGCTAGCCCCCCAAGGAACACCGGGGAGCTGTTTTTT.

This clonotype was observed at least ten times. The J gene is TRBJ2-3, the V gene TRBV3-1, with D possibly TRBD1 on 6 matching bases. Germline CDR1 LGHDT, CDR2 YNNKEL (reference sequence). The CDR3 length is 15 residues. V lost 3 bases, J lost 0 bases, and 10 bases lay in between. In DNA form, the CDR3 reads TGTGCCAGCAGCCACCAGGGGTCTAGCACAGATACGCAGTATTTT. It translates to CASSHQGSSTDTQYF.

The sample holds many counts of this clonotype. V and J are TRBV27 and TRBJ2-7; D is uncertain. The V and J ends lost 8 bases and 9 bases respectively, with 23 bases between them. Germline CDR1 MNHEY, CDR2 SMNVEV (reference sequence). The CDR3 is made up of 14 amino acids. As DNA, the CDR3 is TGTGCCAGCTCCTATCGGCAGGCGCCACTAACGCAGTACTTC. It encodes CASSYRQAPLTQYF.

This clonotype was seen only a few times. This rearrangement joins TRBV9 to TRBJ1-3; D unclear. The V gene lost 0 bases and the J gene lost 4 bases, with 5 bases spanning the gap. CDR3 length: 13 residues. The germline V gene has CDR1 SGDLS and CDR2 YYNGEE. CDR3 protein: CASSVVGGNTIYF. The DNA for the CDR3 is TGTGCCAGCAGCGTAGTAGGCGGAAACACCATATATTTT.

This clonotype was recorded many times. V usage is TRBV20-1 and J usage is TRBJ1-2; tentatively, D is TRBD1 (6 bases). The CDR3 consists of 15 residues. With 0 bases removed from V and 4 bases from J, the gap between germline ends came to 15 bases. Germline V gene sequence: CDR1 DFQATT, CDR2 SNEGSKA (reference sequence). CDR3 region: CSARDLRGLGYGYTF. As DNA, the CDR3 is TGCAGTGCTAGAGATTTGCGGGGGCTCGGCTATGGCTACACCTTC.

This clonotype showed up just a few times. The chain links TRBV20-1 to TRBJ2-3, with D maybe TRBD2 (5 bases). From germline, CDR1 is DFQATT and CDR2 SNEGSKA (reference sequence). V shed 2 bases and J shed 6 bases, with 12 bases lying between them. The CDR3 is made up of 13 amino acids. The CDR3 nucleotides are TGCAGTGCTAGAACTAGTCGCTCGGATACGCAGTATTTT. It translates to CSARTSRSDTQYF.

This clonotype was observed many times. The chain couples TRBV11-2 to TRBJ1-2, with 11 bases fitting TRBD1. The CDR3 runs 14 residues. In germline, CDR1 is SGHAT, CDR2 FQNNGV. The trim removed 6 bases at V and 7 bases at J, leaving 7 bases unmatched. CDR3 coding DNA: TGTGCCAGCAGACTGGGACAGGGGGTAGGTGGCTACACCTTC. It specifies CASRLGQGVGGYTF.

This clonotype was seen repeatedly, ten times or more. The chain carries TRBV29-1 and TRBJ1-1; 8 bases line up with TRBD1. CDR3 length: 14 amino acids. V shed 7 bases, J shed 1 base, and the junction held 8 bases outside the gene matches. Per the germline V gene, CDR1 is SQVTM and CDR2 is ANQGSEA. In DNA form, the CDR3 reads TGCAGCGCACAGCCCGGGACAGGGAACACTGAAGCTTTCTTT. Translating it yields CSAQPGTGNTEAFF.

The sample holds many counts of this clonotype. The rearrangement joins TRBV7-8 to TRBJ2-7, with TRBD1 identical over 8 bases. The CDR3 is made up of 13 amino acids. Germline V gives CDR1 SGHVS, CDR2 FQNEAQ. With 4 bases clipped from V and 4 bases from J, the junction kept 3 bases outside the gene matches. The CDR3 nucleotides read TGTGCCAGCAGCTCGGGACAGGTATACGAGCAGTACTTC. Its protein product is CASSSGQVYEQYF. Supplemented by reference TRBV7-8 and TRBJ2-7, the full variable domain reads GAGVSQSPRYKVAKRGQDVALRCDPISGHVSLFWYQQALGQGPEFLTYFQNEAQLDKSGLPSDRFFAERPEGSVSTLKIQRTQQEDSAVYLCASSSGQVYEQYFGPGTRLTVT.

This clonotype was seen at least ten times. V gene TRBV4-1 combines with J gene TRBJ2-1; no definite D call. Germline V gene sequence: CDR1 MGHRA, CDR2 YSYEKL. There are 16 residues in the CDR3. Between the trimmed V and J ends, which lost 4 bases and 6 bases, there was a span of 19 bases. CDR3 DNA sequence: TGCGCCAGCAGCCCCCGACCCCTTAGAGCGACCAATGAGCAGTTCTTC. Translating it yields CASSPRPLRATNEQFF.

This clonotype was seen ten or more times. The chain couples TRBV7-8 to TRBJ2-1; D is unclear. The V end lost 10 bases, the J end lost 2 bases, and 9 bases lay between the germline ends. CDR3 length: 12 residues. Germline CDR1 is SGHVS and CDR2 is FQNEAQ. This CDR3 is CATQAPYNEQFF. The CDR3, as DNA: TGTGCCACCCAGGCCCCCTACAATGAGCAGTTCTTC.

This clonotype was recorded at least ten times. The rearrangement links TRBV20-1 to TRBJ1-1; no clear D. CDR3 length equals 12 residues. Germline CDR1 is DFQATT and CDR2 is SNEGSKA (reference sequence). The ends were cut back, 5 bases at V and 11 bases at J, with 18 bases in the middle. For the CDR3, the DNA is TGCAGTGCTTTAGCCCCGGGCTCGAGGGCTTTCTTT. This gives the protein CSALAPGSRAFF.

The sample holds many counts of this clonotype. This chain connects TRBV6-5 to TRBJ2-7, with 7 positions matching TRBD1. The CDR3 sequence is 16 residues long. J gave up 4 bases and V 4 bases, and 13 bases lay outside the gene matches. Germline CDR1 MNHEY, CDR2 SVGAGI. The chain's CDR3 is CASSSPPYRGGYEQYF. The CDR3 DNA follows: TGTGCCAGCAGTTCCCCCCCTTACAGGGGTGGGTACGAGCAGTACTTC.

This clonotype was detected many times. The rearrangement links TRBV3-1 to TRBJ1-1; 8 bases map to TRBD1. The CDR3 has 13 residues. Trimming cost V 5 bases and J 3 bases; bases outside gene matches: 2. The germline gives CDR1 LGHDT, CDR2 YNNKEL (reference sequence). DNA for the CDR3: TGTGCCAGCAGCTTGACAGGGGACACTGAAGCTTTCTTT. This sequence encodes CASSLTGDTEAFF.

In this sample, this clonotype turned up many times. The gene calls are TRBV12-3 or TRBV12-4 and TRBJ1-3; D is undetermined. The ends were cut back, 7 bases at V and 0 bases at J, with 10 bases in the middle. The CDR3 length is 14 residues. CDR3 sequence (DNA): TGTGCCAGCACCCCCGGAAACTCTGGAAACACCATATATTTT. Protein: CASTPGNSGNTIYF.

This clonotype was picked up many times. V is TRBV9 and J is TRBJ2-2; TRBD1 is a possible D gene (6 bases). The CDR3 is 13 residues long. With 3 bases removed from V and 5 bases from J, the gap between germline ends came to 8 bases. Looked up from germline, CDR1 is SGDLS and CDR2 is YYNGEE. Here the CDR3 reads CASSEGVTGELFF. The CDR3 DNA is TGTGCCAGCAGCGAGGGGGTGACCGGGGAGCTGTTTTTT.

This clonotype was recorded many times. CDR3: CASSPRGLAGTDTQYF. The CDR3 bases are TGTGCCAGCAGCCCCCGAGGACTAGCGGGCACAGATACGCAGTATTTT. The chain recombines TRBV12-3 or TRBV12-4 with TRBJ2-3; 10 nucleotides line up with TRBD2. Trimming took 6 bases from V and 1 from J; bases not matched to a gene: 7. This CDR3 comprises 16 residues.